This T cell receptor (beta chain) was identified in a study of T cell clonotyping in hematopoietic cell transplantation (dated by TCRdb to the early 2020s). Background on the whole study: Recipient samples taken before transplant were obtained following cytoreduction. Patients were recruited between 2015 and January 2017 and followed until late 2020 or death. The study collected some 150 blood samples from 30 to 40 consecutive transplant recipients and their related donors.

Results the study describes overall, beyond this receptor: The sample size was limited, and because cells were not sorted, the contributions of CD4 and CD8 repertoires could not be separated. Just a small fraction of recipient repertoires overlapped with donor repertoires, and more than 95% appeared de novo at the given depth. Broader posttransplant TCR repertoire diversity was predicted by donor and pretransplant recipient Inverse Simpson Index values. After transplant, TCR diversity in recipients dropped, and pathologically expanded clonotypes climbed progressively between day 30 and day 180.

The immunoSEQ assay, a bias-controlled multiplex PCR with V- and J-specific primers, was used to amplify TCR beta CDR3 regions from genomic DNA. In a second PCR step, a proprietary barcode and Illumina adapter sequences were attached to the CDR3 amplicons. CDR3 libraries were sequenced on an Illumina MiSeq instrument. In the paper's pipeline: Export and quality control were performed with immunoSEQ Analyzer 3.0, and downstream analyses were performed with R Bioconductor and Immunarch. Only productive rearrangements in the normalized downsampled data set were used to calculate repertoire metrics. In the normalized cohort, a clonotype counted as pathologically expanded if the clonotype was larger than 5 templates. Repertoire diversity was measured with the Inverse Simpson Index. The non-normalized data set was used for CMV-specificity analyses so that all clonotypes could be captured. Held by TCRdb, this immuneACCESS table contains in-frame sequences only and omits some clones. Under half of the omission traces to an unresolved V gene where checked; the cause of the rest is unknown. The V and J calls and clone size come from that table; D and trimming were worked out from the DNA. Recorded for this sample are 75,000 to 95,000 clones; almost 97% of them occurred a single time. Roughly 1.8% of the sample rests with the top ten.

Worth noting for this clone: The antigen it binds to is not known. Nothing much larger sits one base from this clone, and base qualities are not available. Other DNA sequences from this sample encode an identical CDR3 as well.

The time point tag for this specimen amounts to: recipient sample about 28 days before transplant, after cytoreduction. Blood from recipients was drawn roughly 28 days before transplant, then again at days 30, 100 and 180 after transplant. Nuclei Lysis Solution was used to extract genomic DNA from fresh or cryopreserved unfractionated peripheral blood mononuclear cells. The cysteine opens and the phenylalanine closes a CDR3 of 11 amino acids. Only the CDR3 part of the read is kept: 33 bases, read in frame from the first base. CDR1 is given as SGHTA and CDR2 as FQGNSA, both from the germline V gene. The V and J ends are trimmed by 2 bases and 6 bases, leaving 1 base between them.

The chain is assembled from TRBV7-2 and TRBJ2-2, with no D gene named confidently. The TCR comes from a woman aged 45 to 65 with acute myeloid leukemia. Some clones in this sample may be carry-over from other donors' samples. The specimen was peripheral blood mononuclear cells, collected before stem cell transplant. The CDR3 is CASSLSGELFF. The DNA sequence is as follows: TGTGCCAGCAGCTTATCCGGGGAGCTGTTTTTT.